This TCR beta chain was sequenced during a study of T cells in Graves' hyperthyroidism and ophthalmopathy. The CDR3 runs 16 residues. CDR1 MDHEN and CDR2 SYDVKM come from the germline V gene. Researchers amplified the TCR beta CDR3 regions from RNA transcripts. The TCR CDR3 was amplified in a first-round RT-PCR using the HTBI primer set. TCRdb re-called the multiplex PCR reads with MiXCR, one entry per CDR3 protein. The sample comprises around 600,000 distinct CDR3 sequences, around 14% of which are singletons, and roughly 7.1% rests with the top ten. Source material: blood. This clonotype originated in a woman under 30 with Graves' ophthalmopathy. The chain carries TRBV28 and TRBJ2-2, with 9 bases that match TRBD1. Near its end, the DNA agrees better with TRBJ1-1, so the J call may be wrong. CDR3 in DNA: TGTGCCAGCAGTCTACCGGGACAGGGCGTTCTGGTGGGAGCTTTCTTT. Encoded protein: CASSLPGQGVLVGAFF.